The entry below describes one T cell receptor beta chain. PCR used 60 Vbeta primers and 13 Jbeta primers. Profiled with immunoSEQ multiplex PCR; TCRdb holds only in-frame clones, not every one. The data contain fewer than 140,000 clones, over 75% of them seen just once; the ten biggest clones take up approximately 3.7%. The CDR3 runs to 13 residues. J gave up 8 bases and V 5 bases, and 5 bases lay outside the gene matches. Germline CDR1 reads SQVTM; CDR2 reads ANQGSEA. This specimen belongs to a study of cytomegalovirus exposure and HLA in healthy donors. V gene TRBV29-1 combines with J gene TRBJ2-1; TRBD2 aligns across 11 bases. This sequence originates from a man in his 60s in good health and CMV-seronegative. The sequencing sample was made of PBMCs. The CDR3 sequence: CSVHLAGGYEQFF. As DNA, the CDR3 is TGCAGCGTTCATTTAGCGGGGGGGTATGAGCAGTTCTTC.